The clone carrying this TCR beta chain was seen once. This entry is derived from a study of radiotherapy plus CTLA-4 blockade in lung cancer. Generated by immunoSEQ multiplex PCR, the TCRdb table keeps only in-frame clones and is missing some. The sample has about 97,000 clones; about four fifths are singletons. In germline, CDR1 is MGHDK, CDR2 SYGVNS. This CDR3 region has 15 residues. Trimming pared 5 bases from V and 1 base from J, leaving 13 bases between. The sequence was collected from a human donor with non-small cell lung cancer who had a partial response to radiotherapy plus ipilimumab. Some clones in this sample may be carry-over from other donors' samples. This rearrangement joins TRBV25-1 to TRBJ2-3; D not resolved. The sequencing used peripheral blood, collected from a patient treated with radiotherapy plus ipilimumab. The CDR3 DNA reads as TGTGCCAGCAGTTCGACTCGCCAACGCACAGATACGCAGTATTTT. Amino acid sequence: CASSSTRQRTDTQYF.